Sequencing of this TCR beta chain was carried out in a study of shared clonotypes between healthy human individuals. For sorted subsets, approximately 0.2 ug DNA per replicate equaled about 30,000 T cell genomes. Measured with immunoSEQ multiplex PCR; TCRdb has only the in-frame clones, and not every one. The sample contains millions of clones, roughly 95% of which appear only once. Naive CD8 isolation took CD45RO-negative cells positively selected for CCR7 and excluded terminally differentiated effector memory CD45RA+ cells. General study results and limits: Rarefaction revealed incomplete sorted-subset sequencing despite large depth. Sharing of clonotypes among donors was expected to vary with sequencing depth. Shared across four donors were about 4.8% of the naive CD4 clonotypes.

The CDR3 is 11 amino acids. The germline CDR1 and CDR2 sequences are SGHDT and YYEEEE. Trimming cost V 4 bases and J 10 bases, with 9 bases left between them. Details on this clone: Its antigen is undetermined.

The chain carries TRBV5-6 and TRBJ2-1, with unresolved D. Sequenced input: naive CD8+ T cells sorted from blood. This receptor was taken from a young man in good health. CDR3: CASSRDPEQFF. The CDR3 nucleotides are TGTGCCAGCAGCCGCGACCCGGAGCAGTTCTTC.